The 15 T cell receptor beta chains below all came from one sample that was sequenced in a study of cytomegalovirus exposure and HLA in healthy donors. Use of 60 Vbeta and 13 Jbeta primers characterized the PCR. The assay was immunoSEQ multiplex PCR, and TCRdb's table has in-frame clones only and misses some. The table has roughly 100,000 clones, approximately 80% seen once. The sequenced sample consisted of PBMCs. All receptors derive from a man in his forties or fifties in good health and CMV-seronegative.

This chain connects TRBV7-3 to TRBJ1-1, with 11 positions matching TRBD1. The CDR3 length is 12 residues. CDR1 and CDR2 (germline): SGHTA, FQGTGA. Trimming removed 4 bases from V and 9 bases from J; junction bases left unmatched: 1. The CDR3 sequence is CASSSDRGQAFF. Here the CDR3 DNA reads TGTGCCAGCAGCTCGGACAGGGGGCAAGCTTTCTTT.

The genes are TRBV7-2 and TRBJ2-2; 7 bases match TRBD1. The CDR3 covers 15 residues. J gave up 4 bases and V 1 base, and 3 bases lay outside the gene matches. The germline CDR1 and CDR2 sequences are SGHTA and FQGNSA. The CDR3 sequence: CASSLEQGFTGELFF. In nucleotides, the CDR3 is TGTGCCAGCAGCTTAGAACAGGGGTTCACCGGGGAGCTGTTTTTT.

The V and J genes are TRBV15 and TRBJ2-2; D may be TRBD2 (6 bases). The V gene lost 5 bases and the J gene lost 6 bases, with 10 bases spanning the gap. CDR3 length: 13 residues. CDR1 and CDR2 (germline): LNHNV, YYDKDF (reference sequence). The CDR3 sequence is CATSAEGAGELFF. CDR3 DNA: TGTGCCACCAGCGCGGAGGGCGCCGGGGAGCTGTTTTTT.

J is TRBJ1-5 and V is TRBV10-3, with D maybe TRBD1 (6 bases). The CDR3 is 18 residues long. Trimming shortened V by 2 bases and J by 0 bases, and 17 bases separated the two germline ends. Germline assignment: CDR1 ENHRY and CDR2 SYGVKD. CDR3 in amino acids: CAISEPRTGSNSNQPQHF. The CDR3 nucleotides are TGTGCCATCAGTGAGCCACGAACAGGGAGCAATAGCAATCAGCCCCAGCATTTT.

This chain joins TRBV18 and TRBJ2-7; D might be TRBD2 (5 bases). The CDR3 is made up of 13 amino acids. Deletions cut 2 bases from V and 6 bases from J, with 11 bases between. Germline CDR1 and CDR2: KGHSH and LQKENI. CDR3 in amino acids: CASSPEGRGEQYV. The CDR3 bases are TGTGCCAGCTCACCAGAGGGAAGAGGCGAGCAGTACGTC.

The chain has TRBV7-2 and TRBJ2-7; TRBD1 might be the D (6 bases). The V gene's germline CDR1 is SGHTA and CDR2 FQGNSA. V was clipped by 5 bases and J by 3 bases, with 17 bases between them. CDR3 length equals 15 residues. CDR3 nucleotides: TGTGCCAGCAGCGAACTACCGGGACAAGTCTACGAGCAGTACTTC. This gives the protein CASSELPGQVYEQYF.

The chain is built from TRBV11-3 and TRBJ2-5; no firm D call. CDR1 is SGHNT, CDR2 YENEEA, per germline. CDR3 length: 16 amino acids. Trimming removed 0 bases from V and 2 bases from J, with 13 bases in between. The CDR3 region is CASSLESIPGQETQYF. CDR3 bases: TGTGCCAGCAGCTTAGAATCCATCCCGGGTCAAGAGACCCAGTACTTC.

This chain joins TRBV10-2 and TRBJ2-6; D might be TRBD1 (6 bases). V was trimmed by 5 bases and J by 2 bases, leaving 10 bases between them. The CDR3 covers 15 residues. Germline V CDR1 and CDR2: WSHSY, SAAADI. The CDR3 region has the DNA TGCGCCAGCAGTACACAGGGAACTGGGGCCAACGTCCTGACTTTC. Translating it yields CASSTQGTGANVLTF.

The V call is TRBV7-2, the J call TRBJ1-1; D gene unclear. The V gene's germline CDR1 is SGHTA and CDR2 FQGNSA. The CDR3 length is 12 residues. V was clipped by 5 bases and J by 7 bases, with 11 bases between them. The CDR3 region has the DNA TGTGCCAGCAGCGGGGAGGTGAATGAAGCTTTCTTT. Protein sequence: CASSGEVNEAFF.

The V call is TRBV9, the J call TRBJ1-2; D perhaps matches TRBD1 (6 bases). The germline V gene encodes CDR1 SGDLS and CDR2 YYNGEE. The V end lost 4 bases, the J end lost 3 bases, and 13 bases lay between the germline ends. The CDR3 is 14 residues long. CDR3 loop: CASSPRDNHYGYTF. The CDR3 region has the DNA TGTGCCAGCAGCCCCCGGGACAACCACTATGGCTACACCTTC.

The chain recombines TRBV7-2 with TRBJ2-3; 9 positions agree with TRBD2. This CDR3 is built from 14 residues. V lost 8 bases and J lost 5; bases outside the gene matches: 8. Germline lookup yields CDR1 SGHTA and CDR2 FQGNSA. DNA of the CDR3: TGTGCCAGCGAAGTGGCGGGGGGGATAGATACGCAGTATTTT. Amino acids: CASEVAGGIDTQYF.

Here the CDR3 reads CAISVQGLETQYF. The CDR3 DNA reads as TGTGCCATCAGTGTACAGGGTTTAGAGACCCAGTACTTC. The V gene is TRBV10-3, the J gene TRBJ2-5, with D perhaps TRBD1 (6 bases). The CDR3 sequence is 13 residues long. The germline V gene encodes CDR1 ENHRY and CDR2 SYGVKD. V lost 4 bases, J lost 4 bases, and 10 bases lay in between.

The V and J genes are TRBV5-1 and TRBJ1-1; the D is unclear. The CDR3 totals 15 residues. The V end was cut by 1 base, the J end by 4 bases, with 14 bases between. Germline CDR1 reads SGHRS; CDR2 reads YFSETQ. The CDR3 DNA reads TGCGCCAGCAGCTTGAGAGCGGGAGGCGGCACTGAAGCTTTCTTT. It codes for CASSLRAGGGTEAFF.

The J gene is TRBJ2-1, the V gene TRBV30; D possibly corresponds to TRBD1 (5 bases). Trimming took 4 bases from V and 0 from J, leaving 10 bases between them. The CDR3 covers 14 residues. Germline V gene lookup returns CDR1 GTSNPN and CDR2 SVGIG (reference sequence). The CDR3 coding sequence is TGTGCCTGGAATCAGGGCAGCTCCTACAATGAGCAGTTCTTC. It translates to CAWNQGSSYNEQFF.

The chain has TRBV7-3 and TRBJ2-7; the D gene is possibly TRBD2 (6 bases). The germline gives CDR1 SGHTA, CDR2 FQGTGA. V was shortened by 6 bases and J by 6 bases, with 12 bases between the two germline ends. CDR3 length: 12 residues. CDR3 protein: CASSSAGGEQYF. DNA of the CDR3: TGTGCCAGCAGTTCCGCCGGGGGCGAGCAGTACTTC.